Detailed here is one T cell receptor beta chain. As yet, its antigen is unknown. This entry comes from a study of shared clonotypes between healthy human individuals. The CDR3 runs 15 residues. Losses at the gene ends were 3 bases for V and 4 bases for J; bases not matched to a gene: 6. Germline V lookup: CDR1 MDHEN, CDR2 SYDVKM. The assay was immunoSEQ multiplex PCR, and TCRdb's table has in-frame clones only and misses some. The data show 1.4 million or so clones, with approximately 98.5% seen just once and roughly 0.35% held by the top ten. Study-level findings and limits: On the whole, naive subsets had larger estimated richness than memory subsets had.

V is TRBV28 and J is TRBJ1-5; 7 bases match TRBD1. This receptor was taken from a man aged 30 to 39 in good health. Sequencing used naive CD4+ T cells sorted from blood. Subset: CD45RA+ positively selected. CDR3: CASSFPGGDNQPQHF. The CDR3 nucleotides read TGTGCCAGCAGTTTCCCAGGGGGAGATAATCAGCCCCAGCATTTT.